Listed below are T cell receptor beta chains from one sample, sequenced in a study of T cell responses to AZD1222 COVID-19 vaccine. Sequencing used immunoSEQ multiplex PCR; TCRdb keeps in-frame clones, though not all of them. The table lists over 150,000 clones, just over 90% of them singletons. This specimen consisted of peripheral blood, obtained on day 0 of AZD1222 vaccination. Source of these receptors: an adult in good health. CDR3s include the opening cysteine and the closing phenylalanine or tryptophan. Fields, in order: V gene, J gene, clone size, D gene, CDR3 protein, CDR3 DNA. The D gene is left open where the match is weak. Expanded clones get a size class; other rows say once, few or many, or leave the size out.

V: TRBV5-6; J: TRBJ2-1; size: once; D: TRBD2; CDR3: CASSLVGSRTSGDNEQFF; DNA: TGTGCCAGCAGCTTGGTGGGCTCTAGGACTAGCGGGGACAATGAGCAGTTCTTC
V: TRBV18; J: TRBJ1-1; size: NA; D: TRBD1; CDR3: CASSPTGGSGNTEAFF; DNA: TGTGCCAGCTCACCGACAGGGGGCAGCGGGAACACTGAAGCTTTCTTT
V: TRBV7-9; J: TRBJ2-7; size: NA; D: NA; CDR3: CASNGGAGGSYEQYF; DNA: TGTGCCAGCAACGGAGGGGCAGGGGGGTCCTACGAGCAGTACTTC
V: TRBV24-1; J: TRBJ1-1; size: NA; D: NA; CDR3: CATSGWRGNTEAFF; DNA: TGTGCCACCAGTGGTTGGAGGGGGAACACTGAAGCTTTCTTT
V: TRBV3-1/TRBV3-2; J: TRBJ2-2; size: NA; D: NA; CDR3: CASSHTRTPPRGTGELFF; DNA: TGTGCCAGCAGCCACACTAGGACACCCCCCCGAGGCACCGGGGAGCTGTTTTTT
V: TRBV10-3; J: TRBJ2-7; size: NA; D: TRBD2; CDR3: CAISESSGGYEQYF; DNA: TGTGCCATCAGTGAGAGTAGCGGGGGATACGAGCAGTACTTC
V: TRBV20-1; J: TRBJ1-1; size: NA; D: NA; CDR3: CSASRLGAHTEAFF; DNA: TGCAGTGCTAGTCGATTGGGGGCCCACACTGAAGCTTTCTTT
V: TRBV4-3; J: TRBJ2-5; size: NA; D: NA; CDR3: CASSQGVLAPKETQYF; DNA: TGCGCCAGCAGCCAAGGCGTTCTCGCACCTAAAGAGACCCAGTACTTC
V: TRBV6-5; J: TRBJ1-1; size: NA; D: TRBD1; CDR3: CASRVNRGLNTEAFF; DNA: TGTGCCAGCAGAGTAAACAGGGGACTGAACACTGAAGCTTTCTTT
V: TRBV19; J: TRBJ2-6; size: once; D: NA; CDR3: CASGAQGSGANVLTF; DNA: TGTGCCAGTGGCGCCCAGGGCTCTGGGGCCAACGTCCTGACTTTC
V: TRBV4-3; J: TRBJ2-5; size: NA; D: NA; CDR3: CASSQHFFGGDQETQYF; DNA: TGCGCCAGCAGCCAGCACTTCTTCGGGGGAGACCAAGAGACCCAGTACTTC
V: TRBV5-4; J: TRBJ2-7; size: NA; D: TRBD2; CDR3: CASSLAGTSGEEQYF; DNA: TGTGCCAGCAGCTTGGCCGGGACTAGCGGGGAGGAGCAGTACTTC
V: TRBV7-2; J: TRBJ2-7; size: NA; D: TRBD1; CDR3: CASSRDSYTYEQYF; DNA: TGTGCCAGCAGCCGGGACAGCTACACCTACGAGCAGTACTTC
V: TRBV27; J: TRBJ1-2; size: NA; D: NA; CDR3: CASSKGLGYTF; DNA: TGTGCCAGCAGTAAGGGATTAGGCTACACCTTC
V: TRBV7-2; J: TRBJ2-5; size: NA; D: NA; CDR3: CASSLSREETQYF; DNA: TGTGCCAGCAGCTTAAGCAGGGAAGAGACCCAGTACTTC
V: TRBV7-9; J: TRBJ1-6; size: NA; D: NA; CDR3: CASSLASGDSPLHF; DNA: TGTGCCAGCAGCTTAGCTTCAGGGGATTCACCCCTCCACTTT
V: TRBV5-1; J: TRBJ1-4; size: once; D: NA; CDR3: CASSRRGEKEKLFF; DNA: TGCGCCAGCAGCAGAAGGGGGGAGAAAGAAAAACTGTTTTTT
V: TRBV2; J: TRBJ1-5; size: NA; D: TRBD1; CDR3: CASSVQGVEILSSNQPQHF; DNA: TGTGCCAGCAGTGTTCAGGGGGTAGAAATCCTATCTAGCAATCAGCCCCAGCATTTT
V: TRBV2; J: TRBJ2-7; size: NA; D: NA; CDR3: CASGDSYEQYF; DNA: TGTGCCAGCGGGGACTCCTACGAGCAGTACTTC
V: TRBV30; J: TRBJ1-3; size: NA; D: NA; CDR3: CAWTGAIHGNTIYF; DNA: TGTGCCTGGACAGGGGCTATTCACGGAAACACCATATATTTT
V: TRBV7-8; J: TRBJ1-3; size: NA; D: NA; CDR3: CASSRSRGPGGTIYF; DNA: TGTGCCAGCAGCCGCAGCCGGGGACCGGGTGGCACCATATATTTT
V: TRBV6-4; J: TRBJ1-2; size: NA; D: NA; CDR3: CASMGGNYGYTF; DNA: TGTGCCAGCATGGGGGGAAACTATGGCTACACCTTC
V: TRBV6-6; J: TRBJ2-2; size: once; D: NA; CDR3: CASSTETGELFF; DNA: TGTGCCAGCAGTACAGAGACCGGGGAGCTGTTTTTT
V: TRBV19; J: TRBJ1-5; size: NA; D: NA; CDR3: CASSIAGQRGQPQHF; DNA: TGTGCCAGTAGTATAGCCGGACAGCGGGGTCAGCCCCAGCATTTT
V: TRBV6-2/TRBV6-3; J: TRBJ2-3; size: once; D: TRBD2; CDR3: CASSYISGGAKPDTQYF; DNA: TGTGCCAGCAGTTACATTAGCGGGGGGGCTAAGCCAGATACGCAGTATTTT
V: TRBV9; J: TRBJ2-1; size: NA; D: TRBD2; CDR3: CASSPGGGANDEQFF; DNA: TGTGCCAGCAGCCCTGGCGGGGGGGCGAACGATGAGCAGTTCTTC
V: TRBV15; J: TRBJ2-1; size: NA; D: NA; CDR3: CATSREGWNNEQFF; DNA: TGTGCCACCAGCAGAGAGGGGTGGAACAATGAGCAGTTCTTC
V: TRBV19; J: TRBJ1-2; size: NA; D: TRBD1; CDR3: CASSPQGVNGYTF; DNA: TGTGCCAGTAGCCCACAGGGGGTGAATGGCTACACCTTC
V: TRBV6-5; J: TRBJ2-1; size: NA; D: NA; CDR3: CASSVGGISYNEQFF; DNA: TGTGCCAGCAGCGTGGGGGGTATATCCTACAATGAGCAGTTCTTC
V: TRBV19; J: TRBJ1-2; size: once; D: NA; CDR3: CASTGRAPYGYTF; DNA: TGTGCCAGTACGGGCAGGGCACCCTATGGCTACACCTTC
V: TRBV25-1; J: TRBJ2-1; size: NA; D: TRBD1; CDR3: CASSHGQGSHNEQFF; DNA: TGTGCCAGCAGCCATGGACAGGGCTCCCACAATGAGCAGTTCTTC
V: TRBV27; J: TRBJ2-3; size: NA; D: NA; CDR3: CASSLDAGLGGTQYF; DNA: TGTGCCAGCAGTTTAGATGCAGGGCTTGGGGGTACGCAGTATTTT
V: TRBV5-1; J: TRBJ2-5; size: NA; D: TRBD1; CDR3: CASSLAPGQVPQETQYF; DNA: TGCGCCAGCAGCTTGGCCCCGGGACAGGTTCCGCAAGAGACCCAGTACTTC
V: TRBV18; J: TRBJ1-1; size: NA; D: NA; CDR3: CASSERGSGGTEAFF; DNA: TGTGCCAGCTCAGAAAGGGGATCCGGGGGCACTGAAGCTTTCTTT
V: TRBV4-3; J: TRBJ2-5; size: once; D: TRBD1; CDR3: CASSRGDREETQYF; DNA: TGCGCCAGCAGCCGCGGCGACAGGGAAGAGACCCAGTACTTC
V: TRBV6-2/TRBV6-3; J: TRBJ1-5; size: NA; D: TRBD1; CDR3: CASSSWTGGGRNQPQHF; DNA: TGTGCCAGCAGTAGCTGGACAGGGGGCGGACGGAATCAGCCCCAGCATTTT
V: TRBV7-2; J: TRBJ1-2; size: NA; D: TRBD1; CDR3: CASSLAWTGEKGYTF; DNA: TGTGCCAGCAGCTTAGCGTGGACAGGGGAGAAGGGCTACACCTTC
V: TRBV10-3; J: TRBJ1-6; size: NA; D: NA; CDR3: CAISESGGSPNSPLHF; DNA: TGTGCCATCAGTGAGTCGGGAGGGTCCCCTAATTCACCCCTCCACTTT
V: TRBV7-2; J: TRBJ2-7; size: NA; D: TRBD1; CDR3: CASGTGISYEQYF; DNA: TGTGCCAGCGGGACAGGGATCTCCTACGAGCAGTACTTC
V: TRBV2; J: TRBJ1-2; size: NA; D: NA; CDR3: CASSEEGPSNYGYTF; DNA: TGTGCCAGCAGTGAAGAGGGACCCTCTAACTATGGCTACACCTTC
V: TRBV7-2; J: TRBJ1-2; size: NA; D: NA; CDR3: CASSLAAGEGYGYTF; DNA: TGTGCCAGCAGCTTAGCGGCAGGGGAAGGGTATGGCTACACCTTC
V: TRBV9; J: TRBJ1-5; size: NA; D: TRBD1; CDR3: CASSVGGTGQPQHF; DNA: TGTGCCAGCAGCGTCGGTGGGACAGGTCAGCCCCAGCATTTT
V: TRBV7-2; J: TRBJ1-1; size: NA; D: NA; CDR3: CASSLATVNTEAFF; DNA: TGTGCCAGCAGCTTAGCGACGGTGAACACTGAAGCTTTCTTT
V: TRBV7-6; J: TRBJ2-2; size: NA; D: TRBD2; CDR3: CASSLVGAGLPDTGELFF; DNA: TGTGCCAGCAGCCTTGTGGGAGCGGGACTCCCGGACACCGGGGAGCTGTTTTTT
V: TRBV3-1/TRBV3-2; J: TRBJ2-5; size: NA; D: TRBD2; CDR3: CASSQILAGGQETQYF; DNA: TGTGCCAGCAGCCAGATCCTAGCGGGGGGTCAAGAGACCCAGTACTTC
V: TRBV4-1; J: TRBJ1-4; size: NA; D: NA; CDR3: CASSPKEGQLNEKLFF; DNA: TGCGCCAGCAGCCCCAAAGAGGGGCAGCTTAATGAAAAACTGTTTTTT
V: TRBV12-3/TRBV12-4; J: TRBJ1-5; size: NA; D: NA; CDR3: CASRRGSNQPQHF; DNA: TGTGCCAGCAGGAGGGGGTCCAATCAGCCCCAGCATTTT
V: TRBV27; J: TRBJ1-2; size: NA; D: TRBD1; CDR3: CASSLTGGNYGYTF; DNA: TGTGCCAGCAGTTTAACAGGGGGGAACTATGGCTACACCTTC
V: TRBV6-5; J: TRBJ2-7; size: NA; D: NA; CDR3: CASTRLGSSYEQYF; DNA: TGTGCCAGCACCCGACTGGGGAGCTCCTACGAGCAGTACTTC
V: TRBV6-1; J: TRBJ1-2; size: NA; D: NA; CDR3: CASSEALGGGYTF; DNA: TGTGCCAGCAGTGAAGCCTTGGGGGGTGGTTACACCTTC
V: TRBV2; J: TRBJ1-6; size: NA; D: NA; CDR3: CASSDMWAGSSPLHF; DNA: TGTGCCAGCAGTGATATGTGGGCAGGGAGCTCACCCCTCCACTTT